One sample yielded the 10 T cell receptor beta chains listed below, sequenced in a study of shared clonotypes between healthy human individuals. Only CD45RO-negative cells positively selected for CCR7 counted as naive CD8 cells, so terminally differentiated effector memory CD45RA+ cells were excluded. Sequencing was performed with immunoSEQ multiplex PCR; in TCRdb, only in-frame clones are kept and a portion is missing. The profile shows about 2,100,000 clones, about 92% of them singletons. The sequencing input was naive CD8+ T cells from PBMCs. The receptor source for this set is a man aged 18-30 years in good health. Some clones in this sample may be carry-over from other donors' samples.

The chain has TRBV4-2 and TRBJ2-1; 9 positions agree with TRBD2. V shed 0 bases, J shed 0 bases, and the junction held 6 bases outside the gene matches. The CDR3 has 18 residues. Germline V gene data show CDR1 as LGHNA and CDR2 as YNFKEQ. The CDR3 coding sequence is TGTGCCAGCAGCCAAGATCTCAGCGGGAGGCACTCCTACAATGAGCAGTTCTTC. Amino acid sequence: CASSQDLSGRHSYNEQFF.

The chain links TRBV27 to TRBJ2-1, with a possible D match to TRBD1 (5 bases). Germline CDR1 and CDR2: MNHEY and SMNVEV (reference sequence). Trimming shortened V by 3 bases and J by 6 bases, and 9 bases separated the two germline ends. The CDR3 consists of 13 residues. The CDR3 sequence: CASSFPDTNEQFF. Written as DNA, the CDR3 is TGTGCCAGCAGTTTCCCGGACACCAATGAGCAGTTCTTC.

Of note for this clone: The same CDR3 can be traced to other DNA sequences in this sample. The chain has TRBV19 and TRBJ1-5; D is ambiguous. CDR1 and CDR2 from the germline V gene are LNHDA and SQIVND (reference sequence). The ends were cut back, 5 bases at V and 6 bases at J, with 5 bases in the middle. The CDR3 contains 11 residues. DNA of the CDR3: TGTGCCAGTAGTGAGGGTCAGCCCCAGCATTTT. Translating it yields CASSEGQPQHF.

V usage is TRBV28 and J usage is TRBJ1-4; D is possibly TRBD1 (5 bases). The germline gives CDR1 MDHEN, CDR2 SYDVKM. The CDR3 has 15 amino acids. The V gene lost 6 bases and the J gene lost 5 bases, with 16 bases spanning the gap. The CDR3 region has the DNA TGTGCCAGCAGGGACTGGGACTCCATGAATGAAAAACTGTTTTTT. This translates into CASRDWDSMNEKLFF.

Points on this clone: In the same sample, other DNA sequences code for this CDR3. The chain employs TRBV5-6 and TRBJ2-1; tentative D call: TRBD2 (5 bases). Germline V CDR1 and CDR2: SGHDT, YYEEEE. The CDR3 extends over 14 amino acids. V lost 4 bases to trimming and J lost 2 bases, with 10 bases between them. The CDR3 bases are TGTGCCAGCAGCCTTGGAGGAGCCTACAATGAGCAGTTCTTC. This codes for CASSLGGAYNEQFF.

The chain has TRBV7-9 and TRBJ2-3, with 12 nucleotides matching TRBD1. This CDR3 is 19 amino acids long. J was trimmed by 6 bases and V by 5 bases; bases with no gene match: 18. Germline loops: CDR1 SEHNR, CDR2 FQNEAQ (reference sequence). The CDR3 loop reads CASSQQAGTGGAPWDTQYF. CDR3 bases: TGTGCCAGCAGCCAGCAAGCCGGGACAGGGGGCGCCCCGTGGGATACGCAGTATTTT.

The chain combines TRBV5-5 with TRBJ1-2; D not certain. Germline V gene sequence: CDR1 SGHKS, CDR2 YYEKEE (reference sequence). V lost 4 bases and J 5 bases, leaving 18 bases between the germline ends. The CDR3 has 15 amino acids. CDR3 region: CASSPHGQRQYGYTF. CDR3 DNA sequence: TGTGCCAGCAGCCCCCATGGCCAGAGGCAATATGGCTACACCTTC.

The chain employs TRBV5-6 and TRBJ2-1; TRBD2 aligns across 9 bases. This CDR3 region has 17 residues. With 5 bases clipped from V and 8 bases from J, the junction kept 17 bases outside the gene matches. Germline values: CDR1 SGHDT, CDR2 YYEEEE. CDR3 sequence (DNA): TGTGCCAGCAGTCCCGTGGTAGCGGGAGTCTTAATCCATGAGCAGTTCTTC. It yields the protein CASSPVVAGVLIHEQFF.

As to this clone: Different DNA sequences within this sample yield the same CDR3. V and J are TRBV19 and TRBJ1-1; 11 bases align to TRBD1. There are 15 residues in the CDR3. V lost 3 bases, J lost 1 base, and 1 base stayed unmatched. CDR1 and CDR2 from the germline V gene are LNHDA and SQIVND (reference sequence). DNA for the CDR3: TGTGCCAGTAGTATGGGGACAGGGGGGAACACTGAAGCTTTCTTT. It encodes CASSMGTGGNTEAFF.

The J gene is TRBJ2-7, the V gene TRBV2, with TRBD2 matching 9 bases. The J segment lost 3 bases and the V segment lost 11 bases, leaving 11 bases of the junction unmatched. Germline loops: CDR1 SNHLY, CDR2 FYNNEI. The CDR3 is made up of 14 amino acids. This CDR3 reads CASAGGRADYEQYF. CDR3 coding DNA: TGTGCCTCCGCTGGCGGGAGGGCTGACTACGAGCAGTACTTC.